This TCR beta chain originates from a study of blood T cells in healthy people across ages. The study's findings and limits: Compared with aged donors, long-lived donors showed fewer expanded clones, suggesting selection. Leaving the PBMCs unsorted stopped any conclusive comparison of naive versus antigen-experienced cells.

With a J-beta primer mix and a sample-barcoded 5' primer, a second PCR ran 7 to 11 cycles. One entry per CDR3 protein results from TCRdb running MiXCR on the 5' RACE reads. The sample yields about 1.6 million distinct CDR3 sequences, approximately 32% seen once. For this clonotype: The antigen is unknown.

Each sample used at least 7 million PBMCs. Germline CDR1 is SEHNR and CDR2 is FQNEAQ (reference sequence). The CDR3 length is 13 residues. V lost 0 bases and J lost 8; bases outside the gene matches: 2. The chain links TRBV7-9 to TRBJ1-2; 8 nucleotides align to TRBD1. Material: blood. The origin of this receptor is a woman in her twenties or thirties in good health. The CDR3 sequence: CASSLAQGVGYTF. Written as DNA, the CDR3 is TGTGCCAGCAGCTTAGCACAGGGGGTAGGCTACACCTTC.